This TCR beta chain was identified in a study of Ad26.COV2.S vaccination and SARS-CoV-2 variants. The CDR3 is made up of 16 amino acids. In germline, CDR1 is MGHRA, CDR2 YSYEKL. The trim removed 4 bases at V and 4 bases at J, leaving 7 bases unmatched. Sequencing was performed with immunoSEQ multiplex PCR; in TCRdb, only in-frame clones are kept and a portion is missing. The sample has fewer than 400,000 clones, roughly nine tenths seen once. The treatment denotes: around 19 received Ad26.COV2.S at low or high dose, single or two shots; several received placebo; per-sample allocation not given. Collection of the samples took place on day 63 after the first injection of vaccine or placebo.

This chain uses TRBV4-1 with TRBJ2-3, with 11 bases that match TRBD2. Sequencing used peripheral blood, obtained in a trial of Ad26.COV2.S vaccine versus placebo. The TCR sequence derives from a person between 18 and 65 years old who received the Ad26.COV2.S COVID-19 vaccine or a placebo. CDR3 bases: TGCGCCAGCAGCCGAGTAGCGGGGGGGCCTGCAGATACGCAGTATTTT. The encoded protein is CASSRVAGGPADTQYF.